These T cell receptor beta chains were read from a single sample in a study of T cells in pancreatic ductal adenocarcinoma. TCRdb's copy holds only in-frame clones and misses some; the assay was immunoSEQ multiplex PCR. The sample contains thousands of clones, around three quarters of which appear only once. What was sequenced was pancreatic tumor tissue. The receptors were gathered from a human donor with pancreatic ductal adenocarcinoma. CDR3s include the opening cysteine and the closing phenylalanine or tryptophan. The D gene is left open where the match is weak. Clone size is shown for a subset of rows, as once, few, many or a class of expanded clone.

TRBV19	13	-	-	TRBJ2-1	TGTGCCAGTAAGGACAGCTCCTACAATGAGCAGTTCTTC	CASKDSSYNEQFF
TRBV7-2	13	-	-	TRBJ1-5	TGTGCCAGCAGCTTAAGAGGGAATCAGCCCCAGCATTTT	CASSLRGNQPQHF
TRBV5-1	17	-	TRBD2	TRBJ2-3	TGCGCCAGCAGCTTGGGAGGGACTAGCGGGGGCGGAGATACGCAGTATTTT	CASSLGGTSGGGDTQYF
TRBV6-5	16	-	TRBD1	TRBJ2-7	TGTGCCAGCAGTTTATCCGGGACAGGGGATCCCTACGAGCAGTACTTC	CASSLSGTGDPYEQYF
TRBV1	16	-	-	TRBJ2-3	TGCACCAGCAGCCAAGAAGGGACAGTGATGACAGATACGCAGTATTTT	CTSSQEGTVMTDTQYF
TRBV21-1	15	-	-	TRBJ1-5	TGTGCCAGCAGCAAAAAAGGGGGTGACAATCAGCCCCAGCATTTT	CASSKKGGDNQPQHF
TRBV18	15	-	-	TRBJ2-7	TGTGCCAGCTCACCAGAGTGGGGGGTCTCCTACGAGCAGTACTTC	CASSPEWGVSYEQYF
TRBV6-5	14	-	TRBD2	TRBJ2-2	TGTGCCAGCAACAGCGGGGGGACGCCCGGGGAGCTGTTTTTT	CASNSGGTPGELFF
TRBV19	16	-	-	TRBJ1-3	TGTGCCAGTAGTAACAGGGTCGGAAAGGCTGGAAACACCATATATTTT	CASSNRVGKAGNTIYF
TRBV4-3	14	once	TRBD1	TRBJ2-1	TGCGCCAGCAGCCTGGACAGGGGAACGGTTGAGCAGTTCTTC	CASSLDRGTVEQFF
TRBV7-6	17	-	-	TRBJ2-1	TGTGCCAGCAGCCCAAGGGGGGGCGGGGGCGTGTACAATGAGCAGTTCTTC	CASSPRGGGGVYNEQFF
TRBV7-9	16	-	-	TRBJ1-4	TGTGCCAGCAGCTTAAGAGGCGGGGGAAGCAATGAAAAACTGTTTTTT	CASSLRGGGSNEKLFF
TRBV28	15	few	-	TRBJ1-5	TGTGCCAGCAGGCTCCTCGGGGCAGGGGATCAGCCCCAGCATTTT	CASRLLGAGDQPQHF
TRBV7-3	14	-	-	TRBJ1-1	TGTGCCAGCAGCCGGGGAGGGTTGAACACTGAAGCTTTCTTT	CASSRGGLNTEAFF
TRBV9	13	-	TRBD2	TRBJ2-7	TGTGCCAGCAGCGTTAGCGGGCCTACGAAGCAGTACTTC	CASSVSGPTKQYF
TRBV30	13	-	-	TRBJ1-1	TGTGCCTGGAGTCGGGATTCGGGGGTAGGAGCTTTCTTT	CAWSRDSGVGAFF
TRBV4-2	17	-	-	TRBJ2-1	TGTGCCAGCAGCCAATGGGACTCTTCAAGCTCCTACAATGAGCAGTTCTTC	CASSQWDSSSSYNEQFF
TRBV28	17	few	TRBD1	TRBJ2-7	TGTGCCAGCACCACCATACTACAGGGGTCTTTCTCCTACGAGCAGTACTTC	CASTTILQGSFSYEQYF
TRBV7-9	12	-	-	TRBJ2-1	TGTGCCAGCAGCCGCACGAGCCATGAGCAGTTCTTC	CASSRTSHEQFF
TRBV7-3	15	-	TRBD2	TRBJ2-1	TGTGCCAGCAGCCGGCTAGCGGGGGCCTACAATGAGCAGTTCTTC	CASSRLAGAYNEQFF
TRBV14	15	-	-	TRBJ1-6	TGTGCCAGCAGCCCAGCGAGCTCCTATAATTCACCCCTCCACTTT	CASSPASSYNSPLHF
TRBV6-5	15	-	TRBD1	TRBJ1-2	TGTGCCAGCAGTCTTAACCGGGACAGAGTGGGTGGCTACACCTTC	CASSLNRDRVGGYTF
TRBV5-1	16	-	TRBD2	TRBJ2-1	TGCGCCAGCAGCCTGGACACTAGCGGGGTATACAATGAGCAGTTCTTC	CASSLDTSGVYNEQFF
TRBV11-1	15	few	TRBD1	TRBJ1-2	TGTGCCAGCAGCCCGAACACGGGACAGATCTATGGCTACACCTTC	CASSPNTGQIYGYTF
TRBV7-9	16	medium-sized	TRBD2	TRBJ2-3	TGTGCCAGCAGCGGGACGGGGGGGTCAGGCACAGATACGCAGTATTTT	CASSGTGGSGTDTQYF
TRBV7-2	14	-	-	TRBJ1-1	TGTGCCAGCAGCTTACAGGGCGGGGATGCCGGAGCTTTCTTT	CASSLQGGDAGAFF
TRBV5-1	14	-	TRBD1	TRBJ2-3	TGCGCCAGCAGCTTGGCAGGGGGTATAGATACGCAGTATTTT	CASSLAGGIDTQYF
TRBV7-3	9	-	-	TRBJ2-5	TGTGCCAGCAGCTTAAGAGGGCACTTC	CASSLRGHF
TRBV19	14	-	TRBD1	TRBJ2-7	TGTGCCAGTAGTGCCGAGACAGGGGGAAACGAGCAGTACTTC	CASSAETGGNEQYF